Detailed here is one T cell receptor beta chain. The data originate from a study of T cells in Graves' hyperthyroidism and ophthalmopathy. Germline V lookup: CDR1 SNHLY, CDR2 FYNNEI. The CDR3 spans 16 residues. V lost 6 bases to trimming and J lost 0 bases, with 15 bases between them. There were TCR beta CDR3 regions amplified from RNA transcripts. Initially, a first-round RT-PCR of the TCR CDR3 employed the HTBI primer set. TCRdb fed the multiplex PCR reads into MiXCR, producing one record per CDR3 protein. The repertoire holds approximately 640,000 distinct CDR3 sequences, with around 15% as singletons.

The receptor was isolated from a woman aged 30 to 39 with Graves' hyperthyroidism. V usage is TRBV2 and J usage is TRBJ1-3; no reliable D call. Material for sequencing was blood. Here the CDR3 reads CASSGSGKSSGNTIYF. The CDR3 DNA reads TGTGCCAGCAGCGGGTCCGGGAAGAGCTCTGGAAACACCATATATTTT. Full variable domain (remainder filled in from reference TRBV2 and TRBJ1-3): EPEVTQTPSHQVTQMGQEVILRCVPISNHLYFYWYRQILGQKVEFLVSFYNNEISEKSEIFDDQFSVERPDGSNFTLKIRSTKLEDSAMYFCASSGSGKSSGNTIYFGEGSWLTVV.